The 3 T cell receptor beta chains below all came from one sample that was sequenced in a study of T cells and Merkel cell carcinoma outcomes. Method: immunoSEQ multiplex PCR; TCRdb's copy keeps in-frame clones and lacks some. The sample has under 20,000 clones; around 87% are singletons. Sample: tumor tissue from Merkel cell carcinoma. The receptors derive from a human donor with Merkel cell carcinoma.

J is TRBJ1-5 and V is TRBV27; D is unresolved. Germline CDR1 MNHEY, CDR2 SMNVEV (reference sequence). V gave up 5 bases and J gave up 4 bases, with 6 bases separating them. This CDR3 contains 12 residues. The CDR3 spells CASSENNQPQHF. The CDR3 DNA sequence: TGTGCCAGCAGTGAGAATAATCAGCCCCAGCATTTT.

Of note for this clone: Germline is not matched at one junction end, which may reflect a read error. The CDR3 loop reads CTSSKPGQDESYTF. The CDR3 bases are TGTACCAGCAGCAAACCCGGACAGGATGAAAGCTACACCTTC. This chain uses TRBV14 with TRBJ1-2; 7 bases are shared with TRBD1. CDR1 is SGHDN, CDR2 FVKESK, per germline. CDR3 length: 14 amino acids.

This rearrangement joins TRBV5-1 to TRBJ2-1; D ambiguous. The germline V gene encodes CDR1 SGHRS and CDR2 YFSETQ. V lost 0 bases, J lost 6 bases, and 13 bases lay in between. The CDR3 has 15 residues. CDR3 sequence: CASSLVPSSGNEQFF. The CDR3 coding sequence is TGCGCCAGCAGCTTGGTCCCAAGTTCGGGCAATGAGCAGTTCTTC.